What follows describes a single T cell receptor beta chain. Its target antigen remains unknown. This clone may be a read error of a much larger clone one base away. Inclusive of the bounding cysteine and phenylalanine, the CDR3 is 13 residues long. The DNA shown is the 39-base CDR3, in frame from base 1. The germline V end is reduced by 1 base and the J end by 9 bases; junction bases left unmatched: 4. Per the germline V gene, MDHEN is the CDR1 and SYDVKM is the CDR2. The time point label, as the study defines it: persistent/refractory GD, antithyroid drugs over 5 years with positive TRAb. RNA was extracted from PBMCs in TRIzol for both TCR sequencing and RNA sequencing. The diagnosis of Graves' disease followed American Thyroid Association guidelines. Recruitment of patients was carried out at an endocrinology department in Xi'an, China. Each patient gave roughly 8.4 milliliters of peripheral blood, collected in an EDTA anticoagulant tube. Ficoll Paque Plus density gradient separation was used to isolate PBMCs, and no additional T cell sorting was done. An Agilent 2100 Bioanalyzer and agarose gel were used to assess RNA quality, and a NanoDrop 2000 was used to measure RNA concentration.

The library was made by multiplex PCR. The listed sequencing device is Illumina HiSeq 4000. To build TCR beta libraries, CDR3 regions were amplified by Arm-PCR using iRepertoire HTBI primers. Before sequencing, the PCR products went through gel purification. For the original study's pipeline: Across samples, 60 to 70 TRBV and approximately 15 TRBJ segments were identified and used for gene usage analysis of CDR3 amino acid clonotypes. COPE and FqMerger were used to merge the filtered high-quality paired reads into contigs. BLAST was used to align contigs to IMGT TRBV, TRBD and TRBJ reference genes, with CDR3 defined following IMGT. Any clonotype with a frequency above 0.1% was counted as a highly expanded clone. Shannon entropy served as the measure of repertoire diversity, while the Gini coefficient captured V-J evenness. A clonotype found in more than one individual was treated as public. TCRdb handled the public reads itself, with Q25 trimming in fastp and clone calling in MiXCR, and kept productive beta chains. Rows are unified per CDR3 protein, each entry keeping the most common DNA and genes. The V and J calls shown here were made by TCRdb, not taken from the authors' results. The sample yields 350,000 to 450,000 distinct CDR3 sequences; about 21% were counted once. Around an eighth of the sample comes from the top ten.

These data belong to a study of regulatory T cells in long-lasting Graves disease (dated by TCRdb to the early 2020s). Looking at the study overall: Persistent Graves' disease meant more than 5 years of antithyroid drug treatment with TSH receptor autoantibodies that stayed positive. Patients with persistent Graves' disease were compared with patients with newly diagnosed Graves' disease using TCR sequencing and RNA sequencing of peripheral blood. Persistent Graves' disease patients in the clinical cohort had taken antithyroid drugs for about 9.7 years on average. A total of about 33 samples underwent TCR sequencing, from roughly 13 patients with persistent Graves' disease and roughly 20 patients with newly diagnosed Graves' disease. The study was conducted in China and was registered as a clinical trial.

The full study reports these points: Preferential use of TRBV28, TRBJ1-2 and TRBJ2-5 was observed in persistent disease, whereas TRBV20-1 and TRBJ2-1 were favored in newly diagnosed disease. Compared with newly diagnosed patients, persistent Graves' disease patients had lower TCR Shannon entropy and fewer highly expanded clones, which suggests clonal expansion. As a limitation, the authors acknowledged that the small sample size may reduce accuracy. Sequencing and analysis were restricted to the TCR beta chain. The study examined only peripheral blood because the primary lesion, thyroid tissue, could not be accessed. A larger number of public clonotypes was shared among persistent patients (approximately 2,600) than among newly diagnosed patients (roughly 930).

The TCR originated in a female donor with Graves disease. This chain joins TRBV28 to TRBJ1-1; TRBD1 aligns with 8 central bases. Here the sequenced sample was peripheral blood mononuclear cells (PBMCs), taken when the disease was refractory, from a patient treated with antithyroid drugs. The DNA reads as follows: TGTGCCAGCAGTTTATTACAGGGGGAGAAAGCTTTCTTT. It specifies CASSLLQGEKAFF.